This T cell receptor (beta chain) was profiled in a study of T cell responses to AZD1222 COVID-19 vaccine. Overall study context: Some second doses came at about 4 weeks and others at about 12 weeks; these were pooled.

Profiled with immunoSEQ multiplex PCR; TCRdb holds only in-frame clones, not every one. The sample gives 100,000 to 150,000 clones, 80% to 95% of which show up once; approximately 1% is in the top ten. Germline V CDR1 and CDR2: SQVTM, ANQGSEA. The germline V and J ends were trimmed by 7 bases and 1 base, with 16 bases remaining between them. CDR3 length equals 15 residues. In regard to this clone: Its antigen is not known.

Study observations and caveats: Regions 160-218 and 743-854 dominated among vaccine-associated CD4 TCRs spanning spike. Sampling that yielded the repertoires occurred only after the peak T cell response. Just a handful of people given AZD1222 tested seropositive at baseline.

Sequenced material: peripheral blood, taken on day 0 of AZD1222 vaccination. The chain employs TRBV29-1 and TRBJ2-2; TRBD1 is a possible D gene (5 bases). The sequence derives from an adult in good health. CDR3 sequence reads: CSAKGLTGNTGELFF. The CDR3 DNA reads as TGCAGCGCGAAAGGATTAACAGGGAACACCGGGGAGCTGTTTTTT.